This T cell receptor beta chain is drawn from a study of blood T cell repertoires in COVID-19. Study-level background: Some COVID-19 samples were acute and others convalescent; all came from the United States, Italy and Spain.

Germline values: CDR1 MDHEN, CDR2 SYDVKM. The germline V and J ends were trimmed by 5 bases and 4 bases, with 9 bases remaining between them. CDR3 size: 13 residues. TCRdb's table, derived via immunoSEQ multiplex PCR, lists solely in-frame clones and lacks some. The sample consists of 410,000 or so clones, about 91% of them appearing once. In this sample, this clone turned up once. This rearrangement joins TRBV28 to TRBJ2-1; TRBD1 is a possible D gene (5 bases). The clonotype originates from a woman aged 40 to 50 with COVID-19, enrolled during active disease. Sequenced sample: peripheral blood. The CDR3 loop is CASSPTGYNEQFF. CDR3 nucleotide sequence: TGTGCCAGCAGTCCTACAGGATACAATGAGCAGTTCTTC.